Listed below are T cell receptor beta chains from one sample, sequenced in a study of blood T cell repertoires in COVID-19. Data came from immunoSEQ multiplex PCR; TCRdb stores just in-frame clones and leaves some out. The sample has just under 30,000 clones, roughly nine tenths seen once; the top ten hold roughly 24%. Sample: peripheral blood. All receptors derive from a human donor with active COVID-19. The donor label of this sample is uncertain. Each CDR3 is given with its conserved first and last residue. D genes are given only for firm matches.

V	J	D	DNA	CDR3
TRBV6-6	TRBJ1-1	TRBD1	TGTGCCAGCAGTCGCGGGACAGGGGGACCTGAAGCTTTCTTT	CASSRGTGGPEAFF
TRBV20-1	TRBJ2-3	TRBD2	TGCAGTGCTAGTTTAAGACTAGCGAGCACAGATACGCAGTATTTT	CSASLRLASTDTQYF
TRBV10-3	TRBJ1-1	NA	TGTGCCATCAGGAGGACAGCAAACACTGAAGCTTTCTTT	CAIRRTANTEAFF
TRBV5-1	TRBJ2-3	TRBD2	TGCGCCAGCAGCTTGGAGGCTAGCGGGGGGGCGTCAGATACGCAGTATTTT	CASSLEASGGASDTQYF
TRBV6-2/TRBV6-3	TRBJ1-1	TRBD1	TGTGCCAGCAGTTACGACAGGGAGAACACTGAAGCTTTCTTT	CASSYDRENTEAFF
TRBV7-9	TRBJ2-7	TRBD1	TGTGCCAGCAGCCGAACAGGGGGAACCGACGAGCAGTACTTC	CASSRTGGTDEQYF
TRBV3-1/TRBV3-2	TRBJ2-4	NA	TGTGCCAGCAGCCAAGGTCCAGTGGAGTACTTC	CASSQGPVEYF
TRBV6-5	TRBJ2-7	NA	TGTGCCAGCAGACTAGGCCCCTACGAGCAGTACTTC	CASRLGPYEQYF
TRBV19	TRBJ1-1	NA	TGTGCCAGTAGTGAAGGGAGGCGGGAAGCTTTCTTT	CASSEGRREAFF
TRBV7-9	TRBJ1-1	NA	TGTGCCAGCAGCTTATATCCCCGCCATTCAGGGGAAGACACTGAAGCTTTCTTT	CASSLYPRHSGEDTEAFF
TRBV3-1/TRBV3-2	TRBJ2-3	NA	TGTGCCAGCAGCCAAGGTCTTGGACTTCACATAGATACGCAGTATTTT	CASSQGLGLHIDTQYF
TRBV5-1	TRBJ2-2	NA	TGCGCCAGCAGTGGTGAGGGATTCCAGAGGCCCGGGGAGCTGTTTTTT	CASSGEGFQRPGELFF
TRBV7-9	TRBJ2-1	TRBD2	TGTGCCAGCAGCTTAGGAGGATCCCAAGCGGGAATGTCTGTCTTC	CASSLGGSQAGMSVF